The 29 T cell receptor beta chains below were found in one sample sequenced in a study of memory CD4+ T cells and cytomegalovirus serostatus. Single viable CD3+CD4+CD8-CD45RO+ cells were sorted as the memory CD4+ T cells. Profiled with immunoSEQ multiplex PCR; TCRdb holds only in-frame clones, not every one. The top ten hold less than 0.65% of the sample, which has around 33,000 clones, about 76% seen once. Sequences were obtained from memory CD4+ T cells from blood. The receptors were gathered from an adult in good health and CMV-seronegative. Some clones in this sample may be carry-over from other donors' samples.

The CDR3: CASSLDRAIHGYTF. The DNA of the CDR3 is TGTGCCAGCAGCTTGGACAGGGCAATACATGGCTACACCTTC. V usage is TRBV5-8 and J usage is TRBJ1-2; tentative D call: TRBD1 (6 bases). In germline, CDR1 is SGHTS, CDR2 YDEGEE. The CDR3 is 14 amino acids. V lost 0 bases, J lost 6 bases, and 12 bases lay in between.

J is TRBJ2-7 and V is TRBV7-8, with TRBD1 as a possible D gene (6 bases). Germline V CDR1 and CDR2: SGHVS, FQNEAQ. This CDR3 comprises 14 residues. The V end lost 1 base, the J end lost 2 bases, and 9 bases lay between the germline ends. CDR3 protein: CASSLEGETYEQYF. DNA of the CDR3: TGTGCCAGCAGCTTAGAGGGGGAGACCTACGAGCAGTACTTC.

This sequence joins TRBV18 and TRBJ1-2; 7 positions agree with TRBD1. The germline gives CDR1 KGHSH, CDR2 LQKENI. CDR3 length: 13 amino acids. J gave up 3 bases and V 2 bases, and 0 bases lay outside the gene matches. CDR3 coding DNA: TGTGCCAGCTCACCAGACAGGGACTATGGCTACACCTTC. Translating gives CASSPDRDYGYTF.

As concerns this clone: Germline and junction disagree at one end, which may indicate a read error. CDR3 sequence reads: CASSLVFTGPGVEQFF. CDR3 coding DNA: TGTGCTAGCAGCTTAGTGTTTACCGGTCCGGGGGTTGAGCAGTTCTTC. The chain is built from TRBV7-7 and TRBJ2-1, with a weak D call TRBD2 (6 bases). The germline gives CDR1 SSHAT, CDR2 FNYEAQ (reference sequence). The CDR3 totals 16 residues.

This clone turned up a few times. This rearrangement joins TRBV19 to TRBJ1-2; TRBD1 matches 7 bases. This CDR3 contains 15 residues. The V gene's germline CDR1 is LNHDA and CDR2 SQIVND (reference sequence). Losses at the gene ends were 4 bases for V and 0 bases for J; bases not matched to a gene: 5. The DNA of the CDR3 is TGTGCCAGTAGTACCAGGACAGGATCTAACTATGGCTACACCTTC. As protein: CASSTRTGSNYGYTF. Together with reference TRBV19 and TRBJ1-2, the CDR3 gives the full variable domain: DGGITQSPKYLFRKEGQNVTLSCEQNLNHDAMYWYRQDPGQGLRLIYYSQIVNDFQKGDIAEGYSVSREKKESFPLTVTSAQKNPTAFYLCASSTRTGSNYGYTFGSGTRLTVV.

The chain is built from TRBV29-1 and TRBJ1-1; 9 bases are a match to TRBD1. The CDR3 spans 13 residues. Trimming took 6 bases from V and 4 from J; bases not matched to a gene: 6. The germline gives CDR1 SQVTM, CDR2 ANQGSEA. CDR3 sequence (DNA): TGCAGCGTCGCACCGGGACAGGGCACTGAAGCTTTCTTT. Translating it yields CSVAPGQGTEAFF.

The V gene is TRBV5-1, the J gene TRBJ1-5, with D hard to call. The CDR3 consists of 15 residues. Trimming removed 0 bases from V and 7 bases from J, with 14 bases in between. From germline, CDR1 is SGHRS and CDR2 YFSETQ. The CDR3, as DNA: TGCGCCAGCAGCTTGGTCGGGTCTCCGGGACAGCCCCAGCATTTT. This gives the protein CASSLVGSPGQPQHF.

CDR3 sequence reads: CASSLGGNRGNTEAFF. CDR3 bases: TGTGCCAGCAGCTTAGGGGGAAACAGGGGGAACACTGAAGCTTTCTTT. The chain joins TRBV7-2 to TRBJ1-1, with 7 bases aligning to TRBD1. The CDR3 sequence is 16 residues long. The trim removed 1 base at V and 1 base at J, leaving 6 bases unmatched. Germline CDR1 is SGHTA and CDR2 is FQGNSA.

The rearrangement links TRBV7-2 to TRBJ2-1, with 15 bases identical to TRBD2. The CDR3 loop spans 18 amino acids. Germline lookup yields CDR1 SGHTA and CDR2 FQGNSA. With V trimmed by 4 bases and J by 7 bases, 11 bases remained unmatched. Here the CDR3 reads CASSSRTSGGAFRNEQFF. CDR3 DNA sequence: TGTGCCAGCAGCTCAAGGACTAGCGGGGGGGCGTTTAGGAATGAGCAGTTCTTC.

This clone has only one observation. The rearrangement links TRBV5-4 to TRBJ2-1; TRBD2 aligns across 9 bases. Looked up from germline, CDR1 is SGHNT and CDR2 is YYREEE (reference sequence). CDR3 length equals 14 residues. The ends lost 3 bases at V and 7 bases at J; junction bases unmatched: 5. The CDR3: CASSSRGGGNEQFF. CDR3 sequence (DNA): TGTGCCAGCAGCTCTCGCGGGGGGGGGAATGAGCAGTTCTTC.

This chain's CDR3 is CAWKRGSTDTQYF. As DNA, the CDR3 is TGTGCCTGGAAGCGGGGGAGCACAGATACGCAGTATTTT. The chain is built from TRBV30 and TRBJ2-3; the match to TRBD2 covers 8 bases. Looked up from germline, CDR1 is GTSNPN and CDR2 is SVGIG (reference sequence). V lost 4 bases, J lost 0 bases, and 0 bases stayed unmatched. The CDR3 extends over 13 amino acids.

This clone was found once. The CDR3 loop reads CAWIAGGNTGELFF. For the CDR3, the DNA is TGTGCCTGGATAGCAGGGGGAAACACCGGGGAGCTGTTTTTT. The rearrangement links TRBV30 to TRBJ2-2, with TRBD1 identical over 7 bases. The CDR3 consists of 14 residues. CDR1 is GTSNPN, CDR2 SVGIG, per germline (reference sequence). V lost 4 bases, J lost 2 bases, and 4 bases stayed unmatched.

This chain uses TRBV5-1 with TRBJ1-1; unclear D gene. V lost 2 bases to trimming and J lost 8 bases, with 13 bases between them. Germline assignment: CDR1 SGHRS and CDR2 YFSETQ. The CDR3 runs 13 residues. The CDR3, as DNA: TGCGCCAGCAGCTTCGTCGAGGGCCGAGAAGCTTTCTTT. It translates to CASSFVEGREAFF.

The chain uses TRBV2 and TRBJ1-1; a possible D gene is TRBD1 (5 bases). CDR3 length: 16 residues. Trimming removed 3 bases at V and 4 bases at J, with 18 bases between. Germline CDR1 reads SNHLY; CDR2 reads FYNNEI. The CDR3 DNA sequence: TGTGCCAGCAGTGACCCGACAGCCCGGCAGGGCACTGAAGCTTTCTTT. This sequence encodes CASSDPTARQGTEAFF. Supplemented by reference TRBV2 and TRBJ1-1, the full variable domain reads EPEVTQTPSHQVTQMGQEVILRCVPISNHLYFYWYRQILGQKVEFLVSFYNNEISEKSEIFDDQFSVERPDGSNFTLKIRSTKLEDSAMYFCASSDPTARQGTEAFFGQGTRLTVV.

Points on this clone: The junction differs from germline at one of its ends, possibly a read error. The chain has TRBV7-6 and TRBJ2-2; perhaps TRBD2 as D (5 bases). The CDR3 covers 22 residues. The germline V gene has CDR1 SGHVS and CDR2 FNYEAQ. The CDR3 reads CASSPIWTPPEGRKKNPGELFF. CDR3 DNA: TGTGCCAGCAGCCCGATCTGGACTCCCCCTGAGGGCCGGAAAAAGAACCCCGGGGAGCTGTTTTTT.

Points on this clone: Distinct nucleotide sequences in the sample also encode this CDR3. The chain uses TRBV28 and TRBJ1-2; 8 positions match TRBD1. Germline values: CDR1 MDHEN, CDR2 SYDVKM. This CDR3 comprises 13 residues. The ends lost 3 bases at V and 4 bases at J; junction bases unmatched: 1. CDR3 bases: TGTGCCAGCAGTTTTGGACAGGGCTATGGCTACACCTTC. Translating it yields CASSFGQGYGYTF.

The CDR3: CASSLGGNHQETQYF. CDR3 sequence (DNA): TGTGCCAGCAGCTTAGGAGGGAATCACCAAGAGACCCAGTACTTC. This chain joins TRBV7-2 and TRBJ2-5; weak D call: TRBD2 (5 bases). In germline, CDR1 is SGHTA, CDR2 FQGNSA. V was shortened by 1 base and J by 0 bases, with 9 bases between the two germline ends. This CDR3 is 15 amino acids long.

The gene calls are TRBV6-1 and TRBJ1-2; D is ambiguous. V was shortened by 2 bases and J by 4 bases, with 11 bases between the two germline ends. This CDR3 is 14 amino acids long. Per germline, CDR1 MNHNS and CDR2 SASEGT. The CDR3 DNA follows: TGTGCCAGCAGTGAATCCGGCATTCCCTATGGCTACACCTTC. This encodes CASSESGIPYGYTF.

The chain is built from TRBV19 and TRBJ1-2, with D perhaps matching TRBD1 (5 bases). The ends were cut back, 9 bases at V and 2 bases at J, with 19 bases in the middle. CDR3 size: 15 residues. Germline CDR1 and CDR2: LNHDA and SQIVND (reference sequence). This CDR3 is CASSQGAGPNYGYTF. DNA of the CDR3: TGTGCCAGCAGTCAAGGGGCAGGGCCCAACTATGGCTACACCTTC.

CDR3 region: CASGASGGATQYF. CDR3 nucleotide sequence: TGTGCCAGCGGCGCTAGCGGGGGGGCGACCCAGTACTTC. The rearrangement uses TRBV6-6 and TRBJ2-5; 12 bases are a match to TRBD2. From germline, CDR1 is MNHNY and CDR2 SVGAGI (reference sequence). The CDR3 has 13 residues. V lost 8 bases, J lost 7 bases, and 5 bases stayed unmatched.

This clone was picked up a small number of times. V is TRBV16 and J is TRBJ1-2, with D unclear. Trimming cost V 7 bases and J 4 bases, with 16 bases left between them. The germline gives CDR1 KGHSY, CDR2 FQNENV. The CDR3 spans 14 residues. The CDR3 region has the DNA TGTGCCAGCACCATAAATACCGGGAGCTATGGCTACACCTTC. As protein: CASTINTGSYGYTF. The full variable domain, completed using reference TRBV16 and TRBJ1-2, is GEEVAQTPKHLVRGEGQKAKLYCAPIKGHSYVFWYQQVLKNEFKFLISFQNENVFDETGMPKERFSAKCLPNSPCSLEIQATKLEDSAVYFCASTINTGSYGYTFGSGTRLTVV.

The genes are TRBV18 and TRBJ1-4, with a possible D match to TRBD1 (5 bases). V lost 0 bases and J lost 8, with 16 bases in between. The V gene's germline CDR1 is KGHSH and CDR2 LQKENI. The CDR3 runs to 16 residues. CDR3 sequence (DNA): TGTGCCAGCTCACCACCTCTTCAGGGACTTAACGAAAAACTGTTTTTT. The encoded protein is CASSPPLQGLNEKLFF.

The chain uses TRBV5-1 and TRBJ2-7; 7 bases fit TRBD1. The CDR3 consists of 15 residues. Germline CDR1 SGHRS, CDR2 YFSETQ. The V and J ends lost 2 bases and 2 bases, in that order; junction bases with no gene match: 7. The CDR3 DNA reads TGCGCCAGCAGCTTCGGCACCGGGACAGCCTACGAGCAGTACTTC. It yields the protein CASSFGTGTAYEQYF. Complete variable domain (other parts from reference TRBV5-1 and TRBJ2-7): KAGVTQTPRYLIKTRGQQVTLSCSPISGHRSVSWYQQTPGQGLQFLFEYFSETQRNKGNFPGRFSGRQFSNSRSEMNVSTLELGDSALYLCASSFGTGTAYEQYFGPGTRLTVT.

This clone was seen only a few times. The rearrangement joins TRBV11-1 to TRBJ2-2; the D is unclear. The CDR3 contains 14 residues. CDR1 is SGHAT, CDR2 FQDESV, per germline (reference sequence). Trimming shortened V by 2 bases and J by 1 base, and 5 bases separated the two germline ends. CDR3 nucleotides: TGTGCCAGCAGCTTATCTATGAACACCGGGGAGCTGTTTTTT. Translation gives CASSLSMNTGELFF.

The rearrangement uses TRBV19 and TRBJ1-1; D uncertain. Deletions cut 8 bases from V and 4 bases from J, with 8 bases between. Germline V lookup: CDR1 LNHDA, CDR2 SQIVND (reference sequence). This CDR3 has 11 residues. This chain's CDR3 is CASCSRTEAFF. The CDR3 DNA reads TGTGCCAGTTGTAGTCGCACTGAAGCTTTCTTT.

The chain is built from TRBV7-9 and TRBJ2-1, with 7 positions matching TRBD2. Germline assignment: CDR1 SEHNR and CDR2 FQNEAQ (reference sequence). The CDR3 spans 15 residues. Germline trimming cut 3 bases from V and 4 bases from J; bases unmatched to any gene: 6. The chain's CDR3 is CASSFLAGVYNEQFF. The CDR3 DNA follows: TGTGCCAGCAGCTTCTTGGCGGGGGTATACAATGAGCAGTTCTTC.

CDR3 region: CASRLTRDIGSPLHF. The CDR3, as DNA: TGTGCCAGCAGACTGACCCGGGACATAGGTTCACCCCTCCACTTT. V and J are TRBV7-8 and TRBJ1-6, with a possible D match to TRBD1 (6 bases). The V and J ends lost 6 bases and 9 bases respectively, with 18 bases between them. The CDR3 spans 15 residues. CDR1 and CDR2 (germline): SGHVS, FQNEAQ.

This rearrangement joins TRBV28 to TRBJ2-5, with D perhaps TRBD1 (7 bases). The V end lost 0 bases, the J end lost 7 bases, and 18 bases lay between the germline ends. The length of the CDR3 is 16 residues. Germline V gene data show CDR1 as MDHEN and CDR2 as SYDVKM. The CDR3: CASSLWSIGGGVTQYF. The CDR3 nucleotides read TGTGCCAGCAGTTTATGGTCGATAGGGGGCGGGGTGACCCAGTACTTC.

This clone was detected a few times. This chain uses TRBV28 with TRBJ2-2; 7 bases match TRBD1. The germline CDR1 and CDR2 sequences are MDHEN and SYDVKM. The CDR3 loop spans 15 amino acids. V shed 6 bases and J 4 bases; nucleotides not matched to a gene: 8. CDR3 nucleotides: TGTGCCAGCAGATCTCCAGGGGGTCGCACCGGGGAGCTGTTTTTT. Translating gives CASRSPGGRTGELFF.